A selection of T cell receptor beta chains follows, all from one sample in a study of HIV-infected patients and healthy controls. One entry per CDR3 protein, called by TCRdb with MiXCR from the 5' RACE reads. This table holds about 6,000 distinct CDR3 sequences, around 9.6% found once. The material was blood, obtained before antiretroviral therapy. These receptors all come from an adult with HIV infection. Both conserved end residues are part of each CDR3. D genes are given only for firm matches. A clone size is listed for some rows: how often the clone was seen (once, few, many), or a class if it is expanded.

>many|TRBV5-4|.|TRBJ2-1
TGTGCCAGCAGCTTTAGCCGGAGCTCCTACAATGAGCAGTTCTTC
CASSFSRSSYNEQFF
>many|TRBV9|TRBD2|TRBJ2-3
TGTGCCAGCATGAGCGGGGGGGCATCAGATACGCAGTATTTT
CASMSGGASDTQYF
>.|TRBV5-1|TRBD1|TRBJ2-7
TGCGCCAGCAGCTTGAGGCTCGGGACAGTGACCTACGAGCAGTACTTC
CASSLRLGTVTYEQYF
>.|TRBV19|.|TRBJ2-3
TGTGCCACCCGGCGGGTTATTGGGTCAGATACGCAGTATTTT
CATRRVIGSDTQYF
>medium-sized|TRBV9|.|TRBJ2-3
TGTGCCAGCAGCGTAGAATTGGCCGGAGGGGATACGCAGTATTTT
CASSVELAGGDTQYF
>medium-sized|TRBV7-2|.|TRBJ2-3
TGTGCCAGCGTACCGCGAGTCGGGGAGAGTACAGATACGCAGTATTTT
CASVPRVGESTDTQYF
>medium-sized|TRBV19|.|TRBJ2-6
TGTGCCAGTAGTTTAACCGGGGGCCCAGGGGCCAACGTCCTGACTTTC
CASSLTGGPGANVLTF
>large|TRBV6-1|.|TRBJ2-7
TGTGCCAGCAGTGACTACGAGCAGTACTTC
CASSDYEQYF
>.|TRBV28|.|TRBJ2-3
TGTGCCAGCAGTTTGGCTCTACTGCTAACTAGCACAGAAACGCAGTATTTT
CASSLALLLTSTETQYF
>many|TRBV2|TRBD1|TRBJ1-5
TGTGCCAGCAGTACAGGGGTTCGGTATAGCAATCAGCCCCAGCATTTT
CASSTGVRYSNQPQHF
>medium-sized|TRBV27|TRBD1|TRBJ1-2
TGTGCCAGCAGACTACTGGGACAGAGCTATGGCTACACCTTC
CASRLLGQSYGYTF
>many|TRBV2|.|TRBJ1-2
TGTGCCAGCATCTGGGAGCGGGGTGGCTATGGCTACACCTTC
CASIWERGGYGYTF
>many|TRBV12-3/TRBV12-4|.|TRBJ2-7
TGTGCCAGCAGTTTGGAGGGCAGCCCCTGGGCCTACGAGCAGTACTTC
CASSLEGSPWAYEQYF
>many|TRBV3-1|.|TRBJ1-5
TGTGCCAGCAGCCAATTATCGGGACAAAGGCAGCCCCAGCATTTT
CASSQLSGQRQPQHF
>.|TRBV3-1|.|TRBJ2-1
TGTGCCAGCAGCTCACCCCTGCTTTCTGAGCAGTTCTTC
CASSSPLLSEQFF
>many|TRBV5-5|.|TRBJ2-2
TGTGCCAGCAGCTTGGAACGACGGGTTGACACCGGGGAGCTGTTTTTT
CASSLERRVDTGELFF
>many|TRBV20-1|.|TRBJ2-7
TGCAGTGCGGATGGGACAGCGGGCTACGAGCAGTACTTC
CSADGTAGYEQYF
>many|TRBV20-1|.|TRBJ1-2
TGCAGTGCTAGAAGAGAGCAGGGGCGAGGCTATGGCTACACCTTC
CSARREQGRGYGYTF
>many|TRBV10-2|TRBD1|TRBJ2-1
TGCGCCAGCAGTGGGTCCACTAGACAGGGGAATGAGCAGTTCTTC
CASSGSTRQGNEQFF
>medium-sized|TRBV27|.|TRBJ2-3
TGTGCCAGCAGTGTCAGGGGATTGGGCACAGATACGCAGTATTTT
CASSVRGLGTDTQYF
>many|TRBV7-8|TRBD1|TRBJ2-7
TGTGCCAGCAGCCTAAAGAGGGGGCCATTCTACGAGCAGTACTTC
CASSLKRGPFYEQYF
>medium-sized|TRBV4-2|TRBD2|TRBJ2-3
TGTGCCAGCAGCCAGTATCTCCCTAGCGGGGGGGAACTCACAGATACGCAGTATTTT
CASSQYLPSGGELTDTQYF
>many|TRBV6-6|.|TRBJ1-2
TGTTCCACCGCAGACTATGGCTACACCTTC
CSTADYGYTF
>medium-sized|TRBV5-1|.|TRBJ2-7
TGCGCCAGCAGCTTGGCAGTCCTTAGCTCCTACGAGCAGTACTTC
CASSLAVLSSYEQYF
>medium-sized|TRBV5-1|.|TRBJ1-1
TGCGCCAGCAGCTTGGAACCTACAGTGCGCGCTGAAGCTTTCTTT
CASSLEPTVRAEAFF
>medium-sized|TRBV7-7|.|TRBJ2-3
TGTGCCAGCAGCTTAGGGCGGGGGCCCCGGGATACGCAGTATTTT
CASSLGRGPRDTQYF
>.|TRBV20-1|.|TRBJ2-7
TGCAGTGCTAGGCCCGCAGGGACCTACGAGCAGTACTTC
CSARPAGTYEQYF
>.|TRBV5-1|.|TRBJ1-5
TGCGCCAGCAGCTTGGCAGGGGGCAATCAGCCCCAGCATTTT
CASSLAGGNQPQHF
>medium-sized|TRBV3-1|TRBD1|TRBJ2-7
TGTGCCAGCAGCCAAGACCCGGGGCGAGGGGGCAGCTACGAGCAGTACTTC
CASSQDPGRGGSYEQYF
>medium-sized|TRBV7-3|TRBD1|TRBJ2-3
TGTGCCAGCAGCCTGCAGGGGGTGGGCACAGATACGCAGTATTTT
CASSLQGVGTDTQYF
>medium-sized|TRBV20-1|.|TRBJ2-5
TGCAGTGCAAATCAGAGGGGAAAGACCCAGTACTTC
CSANQRGKTQYF
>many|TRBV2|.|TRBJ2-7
TGTGCCAGCAGCCCGATGGGGAGACCCTACGAGCAGTACTTC
CASSPMGRPYEQYF
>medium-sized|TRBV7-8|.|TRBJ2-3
TGTGCCAGCAGCTCGGGACCTCTCAACACAGATACGCAGTATTTT
CASSSGPLNTDTQYF
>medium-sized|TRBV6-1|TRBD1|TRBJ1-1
TGTGCCAGCAGTGACTTTACAGGGGGCGCGGCTGAAGCTTTCTTT
CASSDFTGGAAEAFF
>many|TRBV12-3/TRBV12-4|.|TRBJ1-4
TGTGCCAGCAGTTTTGGTATTAGGAAGCACGATGAAAAACTGTTTTTT
CASSFGIRKHDEKLFF
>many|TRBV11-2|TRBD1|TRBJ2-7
TGTGCCAGCAGCTTAGTCCAACGGGGACAGGGGGCGGAGCAGTACTTC
CASSLVQRGQGAEQYF
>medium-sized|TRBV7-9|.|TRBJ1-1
TGTGCCAGCAGCTCTGGCTTCATGAACACTGAAGCTTTCTTT
CASSSGFMNTEAFF
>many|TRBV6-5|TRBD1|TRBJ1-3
TGTGCCAGCAGAGCCGGGACAGGGGTTTACTTTTCGGGAAACACCATATATTTT
CASRAGTGVYFSGNTIYF
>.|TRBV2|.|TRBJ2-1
TGTGCCAGCAGTGTTGAGTGGGGCAATGAGCAGTTCTTC
CASSVEWGNEQFF
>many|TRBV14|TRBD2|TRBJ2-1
TGTGCCAGCAGCCAAGATTTGGTGCTGGAACTAGCGGGCTTTAATGAGCAGTTCTTC
CASSQDLVLELAGFNEQFF
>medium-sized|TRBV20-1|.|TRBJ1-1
TGCAGTGCTAGAGAGGGACACAACACTGAAGCTTTCTTT
CSAREGHNTEAFF
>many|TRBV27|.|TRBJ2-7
TGTGCCAGCAGTATAGATCCTCTGACTGAGCAGTACTTC
CASSIDPLTEQYF
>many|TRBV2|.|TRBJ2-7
TGTGCCAGCAATGGAGGCGGGGAGCAGTACTTC
CASNGGGEQYF
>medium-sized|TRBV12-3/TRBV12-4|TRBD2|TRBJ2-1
TGTGCCAGCAGTTCCCCGGGACTAGCGGGGGGTTCTCGGCGTGAGCAGTTCTTC
CASSSPGLAGGSRREQFF
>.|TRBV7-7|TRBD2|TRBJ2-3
TGTGCCAGCAGCTTCGGGGGGGCAACAGATACGCAGTATTTT
CASSFGGATDTQYF
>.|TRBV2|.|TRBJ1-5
TGTGCCAGCAGTGGGTTCGTGGCGGCTCAGCCCCAGCATTTT
CASSGFVAAQPQHF
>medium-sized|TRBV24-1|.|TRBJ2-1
TGTGCCACCAGTGACAGGGGTAGGTCCTACAATGAGCAGTTCTTC
CATSDRGRSYNEQFF
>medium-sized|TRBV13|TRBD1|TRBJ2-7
TGTGCCAGCAGCCAAGACAGGGGGCGCGAGCAGTACTTC
CASSQDRGREQYF
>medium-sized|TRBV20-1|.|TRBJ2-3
TGCAGTGCTAGTGAGGAGGGGTACACGCAGTATTTT
CSASEEGYTQYF